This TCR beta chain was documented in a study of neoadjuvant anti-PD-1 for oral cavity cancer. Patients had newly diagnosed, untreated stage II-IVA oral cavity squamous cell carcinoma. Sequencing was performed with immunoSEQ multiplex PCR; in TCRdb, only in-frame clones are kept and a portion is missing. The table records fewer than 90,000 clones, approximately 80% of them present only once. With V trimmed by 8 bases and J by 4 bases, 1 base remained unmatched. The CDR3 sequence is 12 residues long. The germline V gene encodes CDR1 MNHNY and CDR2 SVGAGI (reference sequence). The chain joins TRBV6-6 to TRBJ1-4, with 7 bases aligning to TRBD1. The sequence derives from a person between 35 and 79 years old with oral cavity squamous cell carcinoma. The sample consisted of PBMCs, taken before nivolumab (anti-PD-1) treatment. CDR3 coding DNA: TGTGCCAGCCGGGACAGTAATGAAAAACTGTTTTTT. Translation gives CASRDSNEKLFF.